This T cell receptor (beta chain) was found in a study of blood T cell repertoires in COVID-19 (dated by TCRdb to 2018 to 2021). Describing the broader study: The collaborator samples originated in the United States, Italy and Spain and spanned the acute and convalescent phases of COVID-19. The material from the prospective study consisted of cDNA or gDNA derived from T cells, B-cell-depleted T cells, or PBMCs. Subjects who had been exposed to COVID-19, were actively infected with it, or had recovered from it provided the deeply sampled blood TCRbeta repertoires that made up the dataset. The repertoires were released in a freely available public database meant as a resource for research on the immune response to SARS-CoV-2. The samples were drawn from two sources: the first 160 participants of the ongoing ImmuneRACE study, and over 950 subjects contributed by 6 global collaborators. A de-identified subject ID, COVID-19 status, age in years and sex were almost always included in the sample metadata. Where HLA class I and class II types were available, the types were taken from metadata supplied by the sample provider, not from assay-based typing.

This clone was picked up a small number of times. Its target antigen remains unknown. Base qualities are not at hand, and no much larger clone is one base apart. On the study overall, not on this receptor specifically: Clinical and demographic metadata were provided uncurated, with the amount varying by source and participant.

The immunoSEQ Assay, a bias-controlled multiplex PCR, was used to amplify TCRbeta CDR3 regions from genomic DNA. As for how the authors treated the data: Nucleated cell counts per sample were estimated from amplification of reference gene primers within the assay. To quantify the absolute abundance of each unique TCRbeta CDR3 rearrangement, sequence reads were collapsed and filtered. Productive Simpson clonality was computed per sample as the square root of Simpson's diversity index over productive rearrangements. TCRdb's version of the immuneACCESS table is confined to in-frame rearrangements and falls short of the full clone set. An unresolved V gene accounts for under half of the shortfall where checked; the remainder is of unknown origin. The V and J calls and the clone size are those of that table, but D and trimming were determined from the DNA. In all, the sample holds under 250,000 clones, and around four fifths of those were seen once. Roughly 8.8% of the sample is taken by the ten largest.

Each collaborating institution followed its own protocols to collect whole blood in K2EDTA tubes. For TCRbeta analysis, collaborators shipped samples in one of three forms: frozen whole blood, isolated PBMCs, or DNA extracted from either of those sample types. The CDR3 holds 15 amino acids from the cysteine to the phenylalanine. Only the CDR3 DNA stays, 45 bases, in frame from base 1. This clonotype originated in a man aged 35 to 55 with active or convalescent COVID-19. The rearranged chain carries TRBV21-1 and TRBJ2-2; the D call in the table, TRBD1, was not verified against the DNA. TRBV21-1 is assigned pseudogene status. Sequencing input: peripheral blood. The DNA sequence follows: TGTGCCAGCAGCAAAGGTGTAACAGACACCGGGGAGCTGTTTTTT. Protein translation: CASSKGVTDTGELFF.